This T cell receptor beta chain is drawn from a study of blood T cells in healthy people across ages. About the research overall: Per two T cells, about one barcoded beta molecule was captured through template switching.

Through a sample-barcoded 5' primer and a J-beta primer mix, a second PCR was run for about 7 to 12 cycles. Each CDR3 protein gets one entry after TCRdb re-called the 5' RACE reads with MiXCR. The sample consists of roughly 500,000 distinct CDR3 sequences, 25% to 30% of them appearing once. CDR3 size: 14 residues. In germline, CDR1 is DFQATT, CDR2 SNEGSKA (reference sequence). In this sample, this clonotype turned up a few times. At one of its ends the junction is not consistent with the germline gene, which may arise from a read error. The TCR sequence derives from a woman in her seventies in good health. The V gene is TRBV20-1, the J gene TRBJ2-5, with 9 bases that match TRBD2. Sequenced material: blood. CDR3 residues: CSARGLAGDETPYF. The CDR3 DNA reads TGCAGTGCTAGGGGACTAGCCGGTGATGAGACCCCGTACTTC.